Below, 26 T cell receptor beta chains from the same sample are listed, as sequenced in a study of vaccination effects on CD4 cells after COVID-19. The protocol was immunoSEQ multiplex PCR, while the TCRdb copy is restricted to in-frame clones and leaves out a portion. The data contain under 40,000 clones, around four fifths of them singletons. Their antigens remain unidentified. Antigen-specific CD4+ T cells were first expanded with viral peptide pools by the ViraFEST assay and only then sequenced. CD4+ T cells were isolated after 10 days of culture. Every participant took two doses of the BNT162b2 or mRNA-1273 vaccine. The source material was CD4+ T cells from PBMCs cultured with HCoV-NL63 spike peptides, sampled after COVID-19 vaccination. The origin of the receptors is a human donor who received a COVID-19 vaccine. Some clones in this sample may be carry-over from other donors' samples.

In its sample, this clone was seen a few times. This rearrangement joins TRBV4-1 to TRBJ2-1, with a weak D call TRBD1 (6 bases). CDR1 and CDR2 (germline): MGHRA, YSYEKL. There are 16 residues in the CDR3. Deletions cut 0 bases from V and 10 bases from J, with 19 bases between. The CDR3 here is CASSQEAGLGGREQFF. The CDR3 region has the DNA TGCGCCAGCAGCCAAGAGGCCGGGCTAGGGGGTAGGGAGCAGTTCTTC.

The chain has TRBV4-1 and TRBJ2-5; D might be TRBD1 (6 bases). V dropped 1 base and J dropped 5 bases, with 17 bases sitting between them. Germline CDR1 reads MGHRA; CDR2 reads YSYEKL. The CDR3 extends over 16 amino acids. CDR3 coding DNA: TGCGCCAGCAGCCAAGGCCAGGCGTGGGGGCTTGAGACCCAGTACTTC. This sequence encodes CASSQGQAWGLETQYF.

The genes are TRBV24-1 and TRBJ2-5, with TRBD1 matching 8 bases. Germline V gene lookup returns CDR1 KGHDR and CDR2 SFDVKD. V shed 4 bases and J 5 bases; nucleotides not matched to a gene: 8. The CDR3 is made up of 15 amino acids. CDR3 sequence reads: CATSDSQGAGETQYF. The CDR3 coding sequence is TGTGCCACCAGTGACTCCCAGGGGGCAGGGGAGACCCAGTACTTC.

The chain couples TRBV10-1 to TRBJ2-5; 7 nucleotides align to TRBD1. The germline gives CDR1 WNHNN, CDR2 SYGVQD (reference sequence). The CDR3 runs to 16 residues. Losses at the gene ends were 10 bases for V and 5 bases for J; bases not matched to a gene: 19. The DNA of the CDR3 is TGCGCCATCCTTAACCCATTGGACAGGACGGAGGAGACCCAGTACTTC. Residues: CAILNPLDRTEETQYF.

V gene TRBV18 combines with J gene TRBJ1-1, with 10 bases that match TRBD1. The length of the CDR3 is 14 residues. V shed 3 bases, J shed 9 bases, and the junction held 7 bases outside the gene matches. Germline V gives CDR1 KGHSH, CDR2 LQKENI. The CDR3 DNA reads TGTGCCAGCTCACCTACCGGGACAGGGGATAAAGCTTTCTTT. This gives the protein CASSPTGTGDKAFF.

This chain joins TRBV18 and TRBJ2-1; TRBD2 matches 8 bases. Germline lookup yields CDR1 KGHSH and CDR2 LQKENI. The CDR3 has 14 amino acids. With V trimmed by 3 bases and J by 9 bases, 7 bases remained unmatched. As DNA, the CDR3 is TGTGCCAGCTCACCGGGCGGGGGGTTCCCTGAGCAGTTCTTC. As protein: CASSPGGGFPEQFF.

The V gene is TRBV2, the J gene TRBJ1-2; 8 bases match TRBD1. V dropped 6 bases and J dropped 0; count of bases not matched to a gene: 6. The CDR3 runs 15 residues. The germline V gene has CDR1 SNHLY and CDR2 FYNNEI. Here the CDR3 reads CASRQGQGSNYGYTF. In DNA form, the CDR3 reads TGTGCCAGCAGACAAGGACAGGGATCTAACTATGGCTACACCTTC.

CDR3 protein: CASSHEGRGNTIYF. The CDR3 DNA reads as TGTGCCAGCAGCCATGAAGGTAGAGGAAACACCATATATTTT. The chain uses TRBV3-1 (or the pseudogene TRBV3-2) and TRBJ1-3; D ambiguous. Germline V lookup: CDR1 LGHDT, CDR2 YNNKEL (reference sequence). V was trimmed by 3 bases and J by 4 bases, leaving 10 bases between them. CDR3 length equals 14 residues.

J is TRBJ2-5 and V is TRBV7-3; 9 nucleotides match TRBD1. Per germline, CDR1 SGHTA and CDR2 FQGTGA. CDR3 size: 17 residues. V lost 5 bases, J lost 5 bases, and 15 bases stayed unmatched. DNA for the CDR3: TGTGCCAGCAGCCGAAGGGACCGACAGGGGGTTTGCGAGACCCAGTACTTC. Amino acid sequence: CASSRRDRQGVCETQYF.

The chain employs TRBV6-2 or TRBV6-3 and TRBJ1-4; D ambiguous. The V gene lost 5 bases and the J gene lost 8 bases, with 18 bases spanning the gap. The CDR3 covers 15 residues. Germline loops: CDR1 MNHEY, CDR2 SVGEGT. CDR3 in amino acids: CASSKAGDVGEKLFF. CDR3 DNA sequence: TGTGCCAGCAGTAAAGCCGGAGATGTCGGCGAAAAACTGTTTTTT.

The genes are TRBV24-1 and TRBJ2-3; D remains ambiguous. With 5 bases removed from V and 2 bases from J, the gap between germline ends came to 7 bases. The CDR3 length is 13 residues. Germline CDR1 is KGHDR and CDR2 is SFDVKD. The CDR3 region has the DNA TGTGCCACCAGTGCCCTGATCACAGATACGCAGTATTTT. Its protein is CATSALITDTQYF.

The CDR3, as DNA: TGTGCCAGCAGTGAAGCCAGAGGACTGATACCGAACACTGAAGCTTTCTTT. Its translation is CASSEARGLIPNTEAFF. The gene calls are TRBV6-1 and TRBJ1-1; D gene unclear. CDR3 length equals 17 residues. The germline CDR1 and CDR2 sequences are MNHNS and SASEGT. The V gene lost 0 bases and the J gene lost 1 base, with 15 bases spanning the gap.

CDR3 DNA sequence: TGTGCCAGCAGTTTAAGGGGGACTGAGGGGGGAGGCTACACCTTC. It encodes CASSLRGTEGGGYTF. V is TRBV28 and J is TRBJ1-2; D is perhaps TRBD1 (6 bases). Trimming removed 2 bases from V and 8 bases from J, with 18 bases in between. The CDR3 runs 15 residues. Germline assignment: CDR1 MDHEN and CDR2 SYDVKM.

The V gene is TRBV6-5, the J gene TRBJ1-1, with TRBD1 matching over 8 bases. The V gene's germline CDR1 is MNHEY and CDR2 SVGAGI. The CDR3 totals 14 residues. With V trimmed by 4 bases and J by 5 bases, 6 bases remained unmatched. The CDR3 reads CASSSRTGKTEAFF. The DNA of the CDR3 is TGTGCCAGCAGTTCTAGGACAGGGAAGACTGAAGCTTTCTTT.

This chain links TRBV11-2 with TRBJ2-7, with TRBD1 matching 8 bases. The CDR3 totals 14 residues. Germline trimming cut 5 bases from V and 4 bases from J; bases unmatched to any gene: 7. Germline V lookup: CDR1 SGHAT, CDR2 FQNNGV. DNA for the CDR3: TGTGCCAGCAGCCGGACAGGGTGGCGTTACGAGCAGTACGTC. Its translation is CASSRTGWRYEQYV.

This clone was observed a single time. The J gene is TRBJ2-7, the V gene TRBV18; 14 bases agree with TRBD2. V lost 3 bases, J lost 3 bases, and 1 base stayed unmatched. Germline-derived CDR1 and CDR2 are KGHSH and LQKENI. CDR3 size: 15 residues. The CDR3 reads CASSPGTSGSYEQYV. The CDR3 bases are TGTGCCAGCTCACCTGGGACTAGCGGGAGCTACGAGCAGTACGTC.

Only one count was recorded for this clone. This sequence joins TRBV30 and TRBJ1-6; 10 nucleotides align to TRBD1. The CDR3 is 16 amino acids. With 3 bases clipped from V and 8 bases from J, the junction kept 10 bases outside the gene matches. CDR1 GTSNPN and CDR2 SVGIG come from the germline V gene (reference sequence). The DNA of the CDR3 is TGTGCCTGGAGCGGTCCCCGGGACAGGGGTGATTCACCCCTCCACTTT. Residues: CAWSGPRDRGDSPLHF.

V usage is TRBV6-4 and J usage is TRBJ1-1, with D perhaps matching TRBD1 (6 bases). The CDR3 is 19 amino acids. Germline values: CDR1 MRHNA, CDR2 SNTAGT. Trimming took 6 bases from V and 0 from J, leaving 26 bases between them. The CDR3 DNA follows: TGTGCCAGCAGAAGAGATGCTTGGGACACACGATTCATGAACACTGAAGCTTTCTTT. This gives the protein CASRRDAWDTRFMNTEAFF.

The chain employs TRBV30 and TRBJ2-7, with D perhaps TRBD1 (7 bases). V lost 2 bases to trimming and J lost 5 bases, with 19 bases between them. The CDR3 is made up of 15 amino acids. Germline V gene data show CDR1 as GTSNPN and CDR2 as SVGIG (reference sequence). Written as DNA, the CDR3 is TGTGCCTGGAGTCGGGGGACAGCCTTTATCCACGAGCAGTACTTC. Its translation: CAWSRGTAFIHEQYF.

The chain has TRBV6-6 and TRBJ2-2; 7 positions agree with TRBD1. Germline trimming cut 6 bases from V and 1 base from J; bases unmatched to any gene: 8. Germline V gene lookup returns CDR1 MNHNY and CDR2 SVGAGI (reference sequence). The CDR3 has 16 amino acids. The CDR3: CASSPVGTVNTGELFF. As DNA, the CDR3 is TGTGCCAGCAGCCCTGTAGGGACAGTGAACACCGGGGAGCTGTTTTTT.

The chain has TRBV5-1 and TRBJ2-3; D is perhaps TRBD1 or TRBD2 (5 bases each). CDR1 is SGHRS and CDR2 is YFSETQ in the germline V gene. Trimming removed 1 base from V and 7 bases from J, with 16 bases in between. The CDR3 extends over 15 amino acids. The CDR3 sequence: CASSLSTGGMYTQYF. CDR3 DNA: TGCGCCAGCAGCTTGTCAACTGGGGGAATGTATACGCAGTATTTT. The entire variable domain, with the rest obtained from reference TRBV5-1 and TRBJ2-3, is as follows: KAGVTQTPRYLIKTRGQQVTLSCSPISGHRSVSWYQQTPGQGLQFLFEYFSETQRNKGNFPGRFSGRQFSNSRSEMNVSTLELGDSALYLCASSLSTGGMYTQYFGPGTRLTVL.

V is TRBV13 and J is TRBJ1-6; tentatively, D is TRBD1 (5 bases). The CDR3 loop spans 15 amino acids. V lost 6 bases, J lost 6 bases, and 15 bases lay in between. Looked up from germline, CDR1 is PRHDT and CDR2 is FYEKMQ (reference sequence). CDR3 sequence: CASRLAGGLNSPLHF. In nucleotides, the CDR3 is TGTGCCAGCAGACTTGCTGGGGGTCTTAATTCACCCCTCCACTTT.

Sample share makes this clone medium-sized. The CDR3 DNA reads as TGCGCCAGCAGCCAGGGGGGTGAGGGTGAGCAGTTCTTC. Protein sequence: CASSQGGEGEQFF. The chain joins TRBV5-1 to TRBJ2-1, with D possibly matching TRBD1 (7 bases). The ends were cut back, 4 bases at V and 9 bases at J, with 14 bases in the middle. Germline CDR1 SGHRS, CDR2 YFSETQ. The CDR3 is 13 residues long.

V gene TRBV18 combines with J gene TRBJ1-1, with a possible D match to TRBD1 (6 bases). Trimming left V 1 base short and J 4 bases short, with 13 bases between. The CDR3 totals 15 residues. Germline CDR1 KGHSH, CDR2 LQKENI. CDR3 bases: TGTGCCAGCTCACCACTACAGGGCCCTAGCACTGAAGCTTTCTTT. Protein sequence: CASSPLQGPSTEAFF.

The CDR3 sequence is CASSRTGVTGELFF. CDR3 DNA: TGTGCCAGCAGTAGGACAGGGGTCACCGGGGAGCTGTTTTTT. This chain joins TRBV11-2 and TRBJ2-2; 9 bases fit TRBD1. Unmatched junction bases numbered 3, after V lost 6 bases and J lost 4 bases. This CDR3 contains 14 residues. Germline CDR1 and CDR2: SGHAT and FQNNGV.

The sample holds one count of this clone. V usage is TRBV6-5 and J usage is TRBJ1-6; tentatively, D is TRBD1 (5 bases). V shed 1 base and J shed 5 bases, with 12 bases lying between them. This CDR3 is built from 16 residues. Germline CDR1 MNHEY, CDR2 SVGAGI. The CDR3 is CASSYLGRGDNSPLHF. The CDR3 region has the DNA TGTGCCAGCAGTTACTTAGGAAGGGGCGATAATTCACCCCTCCACTTT.